The 10 T cell receptor beta chains reported below all come from one sample, sequenced in a study of human T cells and chemical hapten exposure. The time point here: pre-sensitization, week 0. The treatment was: therapeutic diphenylcyclopropenone sensitization with weekly scalp DPC. TCRdb processed the RACE reads anew with MiXCR; each CDR3 protein has one entry. The data hold about 260,000 distinct CDR3 sequences, with 7% to 10% observed a single time. This specimen was whole blood, taken in connection with sensitization to the hapten diphenylcyclopropenone (DPC). The receptors shown here come from a woman aged 40 to 50 with alopecia areata. Some clones in this sample may be carry-over from other donors' samples.

This clonotype was seen more than once but under ten times. V usage is TRBV29-1 and J usage is TRBJ2-5; D is possibly TRBD1 (6 bases). Germline-derived CDR1 and CDR2 are SQVTM and ANQGSEA. V was shortened by 7 bases and J by 3 bases, with 15 bases between the two germline ends. The CDR3 covers 13 residues. The CDR3 loop is CSATRGAEETQYF. DNA of the CDR3: TGCAGCGCAACCAGGGGCGCCGAAGAGACCCAGTACTTC. Together with reference TRBV29-1 and TRBJ2-5, the CDR3 gives the full variable domain: SAVISQKPSRDICQRGTSLTIQCQVDSQVTMMFWYRQQPGQSLTLIATANQGSEATYESGFVIDKFPISRPNLTFSTLTVSNMSPEDSSIYLCSATRGAEETQYFGPGTRLLVL.

The gene calls are TRBV3-1 and TRBJ2-5; D possibly corresponds to TRBD2 (6 bases). Per germline, CDR1 LGHDT and CDR2 YNNKEL (reference sequence). The CDR3 extends over 16 amino acids. V shed 1 base and J shed 6 bases, with 18 bases lying between them. DNA for the CDR3: TGTGCCAGCAGCCAAGGCCTGGGGGGAAGTCTCAAGACCCAGTACTTC. Translation gives CASSQGLGGSLKTQYF.

The genes are TRBV7-9 and TRBJ2-2; D may correspond to TRBD1 or TRBD2 (5 bases each). V shed 1 base and J shed 2 bases, with 20 bases lying between them. Germline assignment: CDR1 SEHNR and CDR2 FQNEAQ (reference sequence). The length of the CDR3 is 19 residues. CDR3 sequence reads: CASSLGLLRGSVNTGELFF. The CDR3 DNA sequence: TGTGCCAGCAGCTTAGGTTTGCTGAGGGGTAGCGTAAACACCGGGGAGCTGTTTTTT. The full variable domain, with the rest looked up from reference TRBV7-9 and TRBJ2-2, is DTGVSQNPRHKITKRGQNVTFRCDPISEHNRLYWYRQTLGQGPEFLTYFQNEAQLEKSRLLSDRFSAERPKGSFSTLEIQRTEQGDSAMYLCASSLGLLRGSVNTGELFFGEGSRLTVL.

This clonotype appeared a few times. The chain employs TRBV6-6 and TRBJ2-1, with 7 bases fitting TRBD1. Germline trimming cut 5 bases from V and 8 bases from J; bases unmatched to any gene: 9. The CDR3 spans 14 residues. Germline CDR1 and CDR2: MNHNY and SVGAGI (reference sequence). The DNA for the CDR3 is TGTGCCAGCAGTCCGTCTCGACAGGGCGATGAGCAGTTCTTC. Its translation: CASSPSRQGDEQFF.

This clonotype was counted at least ten times. The rearrangement links TRBV10-3 to TRBJ2-5; TRBD1 might be the D (5 bases). V lost 8 bases and J lost 5, with 15 bases in between. The CDR3 has 13 residues. CDR1 and CDR2 from the germline V gene are ENHRY and SYGVKD. The DNA for the CDR3 is TGTGCCATCGGCGACAGCCCCGGTGAGACCCAGTACTTC. Protein sequence: CAIGDSPGETQYF.

This clonotype was recorded once. The conserved phenylalanine or tryptophan normally closing the CDR3 is absent here, so this likely arose from a read error. The V call is TRBV20-1, the J call TRBJ2-1, with D hard to call. The CDR3 contains 12 residues. V lost 1 base and J lost 7, with 8 bases in between. Germline V gives CDR1 DFQATT, CDR2 SNEGSKA (reference sequence). The CDR3 DNA sequence: TGCAGTGCTAGAGTTAACCGAAATGAGCAGTTCGTC. Its translation: CSARVNRNEQFV.

The V and J genes are TRBV27 and TRBJ2-1; D is possibly TRBD1 or TRBD2 (5 bases each). Trimming took off 3 bases at V and 3 bases at J, with 9 bases between the two ends. The CDR3 has 14 residues. CDR1 MNHEY and CDR2 SMNVEV come from the germline V gene (reference sequence). The CDR3 DNA reads as TGTGCCAGCAGTTTCGGGGCAGTCTACAATGAGCAGTTCTTC. Residues: CASSFGAVYNEQFF.

This clonotype appeared many times. The gene calls are TRBV7-8 and TRBJ1-2; D unresolved. With 1 base removed from V and 6 bases from J, the gap between germline ends came to 12 bases. CDR1 and CDR2 from the germline V gene are SGHVS and FQNEAQ. The CDR3 spans 14 residues. CDR3 loop: CASSLGVVSDGYTF. DNA for the CDR3: TGTGCCAGCAGCTTAGGGGTTGTCTCGGATGGCTACACCTTC.

This clonotype was counted between two and nine times. The chain links TRBV27 to TRBJ2-7; 9 positions agree with TRBD2. Trimming cost V 2 bases and J 7 bases; bases outside gene matches: 9. The germline gives CDR1 MNHEY, CDR2 SMNVEV (reference sequence). The CDR3 is made up of 15 amino acids. This CDR3 reads CASSLMASGIGEQYF. As DNA, the CDR3 is TGTGCCAGCAGTTTAATGGCTAGCGGGATCGGGGAGCAGTACTTC.

This clonotype was observed a few times. This chain links TRBV24-1 with TRBJ2-3; D not resolved. CDR3 size: 11 residues. The germline V gene encodes CDR1 KGHDR and CDR2 SFDVKD. V was cut by 4 bases and J by 4 bases, with 2 bases left in between. The CDR3: CATSEADTQYF. CDR3 nucleotide sequence: TGTGCCACCAGTGAGGCAGATACGCAGTATTTT.